This note documents a single T cell receptor (beta chain) sequence. Trimming took 6 bases from V and 6 from J; bases not matched to a gene: 10. The CDR3 covers 14 residues. Germline-derived CDR1 and CDR2 are MNHEY and SVGAGI. The sample is drawn from a study of CD8 T cells in Susac syndrome. RNA was extracted with the RNeasy kit, and a quantity of about 0.45 to 1 ug was reverse transcribed using random hexamers. It was immunoSEQ multiplex PCR that amplified TCR beta CDR3 across 54 Vbeta and 13 Jbeta. TCRdb re-called the immunoSEQ multiplex PCR reads with MiXCR, one entry per CDR3 protein. The data show 150,000 to 200,000 distinct CDR3 sequences, approximately 96% seen once. The sequenced target, TCR beta, came from blood CD8+ and CD4+ T cells. TEMRA cells were enriched by FACS, while CD8+ and CD4+ T cells were obtained through a negative isolation that was performed magnetically.

The chain joins TRBV6-5 to TRBJ1-1; 7 bases line up with TRBD1. Sequenced sample: CD4+ T cells from PBMCs. The receptor comes from a human donor in good health. CDR3 sequence: CASSPGTVLPEAFF. CDR3 in DNA: TGTGCCAGCAGCCCCGGGACAGTGCTTCCTGAAGCTTTCTTT.